The T cell receptor beta chain under discussion was sequenced for a study of cytomegalovirus exposure and HLA in healthy donors. V trimming: 8 bases; J trimming: 3 bases; junction bases outside the gene matches: 3. Germline CDR1 is SEHNR and CDR2 is FQNEAQ (reference sequence). The CDR3 runs to 12 residues. The PCR made use of 60 Vbeta and 13 Jbeta primers. The assay was immunoSEQ multiplex PCR, and TCRdb's table has in-frame clones only and misses some. In total, the table holds some 26,000 clones. The J gene is TRBJ1-2, the V gene TRBV7-9, with 7 bases lining up with TRBD1. This receptor was obtained from a male donor in good health and CMV-seropositive. Sequencing was carried out using PBMCs. DNA of the CDR3: TGTGCCAGCGGGGACAGCGACTATGGCTACACCTTC. It specifies CASGDSDYGYTF.